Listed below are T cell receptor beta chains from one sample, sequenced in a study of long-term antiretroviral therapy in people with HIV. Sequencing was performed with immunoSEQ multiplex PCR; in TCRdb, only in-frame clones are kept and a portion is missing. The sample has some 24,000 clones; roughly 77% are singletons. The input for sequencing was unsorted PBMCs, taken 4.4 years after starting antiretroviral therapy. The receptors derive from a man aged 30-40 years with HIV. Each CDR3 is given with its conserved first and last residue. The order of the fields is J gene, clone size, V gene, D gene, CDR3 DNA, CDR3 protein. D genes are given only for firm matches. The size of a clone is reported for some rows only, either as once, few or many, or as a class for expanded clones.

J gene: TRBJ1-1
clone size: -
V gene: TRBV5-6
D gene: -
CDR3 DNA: TGTGCCAGCAGCCCCCCGGAGGTTGTGAACACTGAAGCTTTCTTT
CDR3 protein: CASSPPEVVNTEAFF

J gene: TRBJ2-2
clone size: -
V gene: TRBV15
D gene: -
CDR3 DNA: TGTGCCACCAGCAGAGATTCCCGACAGGCGCACACCGGGGAGCTGTTTTTT
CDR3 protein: CATSRDSRQAHTGELFF

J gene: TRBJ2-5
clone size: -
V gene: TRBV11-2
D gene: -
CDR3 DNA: TGTGCCAGCAGCACAAACAGGGTATCGGAGACCCAGTACTTC
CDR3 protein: CASSTNRVSETQYF

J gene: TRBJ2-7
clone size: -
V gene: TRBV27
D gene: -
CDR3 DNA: TGTGCCAGCAGTTTATCCGGCAGGGACGAGCAGTACTTC
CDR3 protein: CASSLSGRDEQYF

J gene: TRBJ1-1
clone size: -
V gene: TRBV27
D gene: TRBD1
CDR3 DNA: TGTGCCAGCAGTCCCTTTAGACAGGGGGCGAACACTGAAGCTTTCTTT
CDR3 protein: CASSPFRQGANTEAFF

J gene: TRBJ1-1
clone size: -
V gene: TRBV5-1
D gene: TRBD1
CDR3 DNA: TGCGCCAGCAGCTCGACAGGGTCGAACACTGAAGCTTTCTTT
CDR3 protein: CASSSTGSNTEAFF

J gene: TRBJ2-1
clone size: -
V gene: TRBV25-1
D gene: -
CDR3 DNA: TGTGCCAGCAGTGAATACGGCCTTCTGGGCGGCAATGAGCAGTTCTTC
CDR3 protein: CASSEYGLLGGNEQFF

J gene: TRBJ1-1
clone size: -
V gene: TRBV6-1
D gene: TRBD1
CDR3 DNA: TGTGCCAGCAGTGCCGTCACGACAGGGATGAACACTGAAGCTTTCTTT
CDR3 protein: CASSAVTTGMNTEAFF

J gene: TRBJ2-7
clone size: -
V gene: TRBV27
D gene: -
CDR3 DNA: TGTGCCAGCAGCCGGGGCGGAATTTACGAGCAGTACTTC
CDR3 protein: CASSRGGIYEQYF

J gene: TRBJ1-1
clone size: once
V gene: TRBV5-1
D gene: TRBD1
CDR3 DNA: TGCGCCAGCAGCTTGCGCCCCGTCAGGGGGCAAGGCACTGAAGCTTTCTTT
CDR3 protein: CASSLRPVRGQGTEAFF

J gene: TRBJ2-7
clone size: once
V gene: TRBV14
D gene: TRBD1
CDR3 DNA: TGTGCCAGCAGCCAAGATGCGCCCCGGACAGGGATTGGTCGGGACGAGCAGTACTTC
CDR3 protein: CASSQDAPRTGIGRDEQYF

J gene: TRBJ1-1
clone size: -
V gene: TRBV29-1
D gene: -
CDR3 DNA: TGCAGCGTTCGACACCTAAACACTGAAGCTTTCTTT
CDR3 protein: CSVRHLNTEAFF

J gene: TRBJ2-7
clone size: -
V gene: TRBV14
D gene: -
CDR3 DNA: TGTGCCAGCAGCCGCCGAGGGGGTGCCTACGAGCAGTACTTC
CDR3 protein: CASSRRGGAYEQYF

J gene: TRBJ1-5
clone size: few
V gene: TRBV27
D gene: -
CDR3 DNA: TGTGCCAGCAGTTTGGTGGGCAATCAGCCCCAGCATTTT
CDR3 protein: CASSLVGNQPQHF

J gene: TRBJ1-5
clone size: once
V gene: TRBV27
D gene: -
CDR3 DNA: TGTGCCAGCAGTGCTCCGAATCAGCCCCAGCATTTT
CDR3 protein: CASSAPNQPQHF

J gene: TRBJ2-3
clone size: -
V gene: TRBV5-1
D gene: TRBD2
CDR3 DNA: TGCGCCAGCAGCTTGGAAGCGGGGGGCTTCACAGATACGCAGTATTTT
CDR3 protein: CASSLEAGGFTDTQYF

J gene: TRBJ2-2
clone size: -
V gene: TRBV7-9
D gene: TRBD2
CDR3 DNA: TGTGCCTTGCAGGAGGGACTAAAGTCTCTCACCGGGGAGCTGTTTTTT
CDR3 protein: CALQEGLKSLTGELFF

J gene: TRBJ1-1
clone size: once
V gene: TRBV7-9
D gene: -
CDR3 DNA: TGTGCCAGCAGCTTAGGATCGGAGCCTGAAGCTTTCTTT
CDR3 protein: CASSLGSEPEAFF

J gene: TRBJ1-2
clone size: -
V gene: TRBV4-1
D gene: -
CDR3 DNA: TGCGCCAGCAGCCAAGAAATGGTGTGGCGGGACTACACCTTC
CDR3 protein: CASSQEMVWRDYTF

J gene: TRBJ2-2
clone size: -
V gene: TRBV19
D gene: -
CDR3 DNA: TGTGCCAGTAGTTCAGGGGGGAGATTGTTGCACGGGGAGCTGTTTTTT
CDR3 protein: CASSSGGRLLHGELFF

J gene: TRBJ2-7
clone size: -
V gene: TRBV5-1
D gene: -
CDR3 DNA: TGCGCCAGCAGCTGGGGCGCGAGGTCCTACGAGCAGTACTTC
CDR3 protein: CASSWGARSYEQYF

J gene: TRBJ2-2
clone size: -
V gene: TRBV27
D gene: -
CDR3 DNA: TGTGCCAGCACCGACAGTTACACCGGGGAGCTGTTTTTT
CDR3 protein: CASTDSYTGELFF

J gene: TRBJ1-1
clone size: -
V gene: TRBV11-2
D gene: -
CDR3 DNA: TGTGCCAGCAGCTGGGGACAAGCAAATGAAGCTTTCTTT
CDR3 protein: CASSWGQANEAFF

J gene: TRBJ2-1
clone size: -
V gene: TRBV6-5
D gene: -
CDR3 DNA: TGTGCCAGCAGTTCTACATCCTACAATGAGCAGTTCTTC
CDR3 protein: CASSSTSYNEQFF

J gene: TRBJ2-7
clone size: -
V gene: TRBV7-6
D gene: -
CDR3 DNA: TGTGCCAGCAGCTTGTTTGCGACAGACTACGAGCAGTACTTC
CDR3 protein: CASSLFATDYEQYF

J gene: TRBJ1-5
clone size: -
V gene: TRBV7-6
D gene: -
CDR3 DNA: TGTGCCAGCAGCCCCTGGACAGAGGACAAGCAGCCCCAGCATTTT
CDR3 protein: CASSPWTEDKQPQHF

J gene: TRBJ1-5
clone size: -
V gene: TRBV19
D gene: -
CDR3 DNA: TGTGCCAGTAGTAGGGGGGGCCAAAGCAATCAGCCCCAGCATTTT
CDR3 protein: CASSRGGQSNQPQHF

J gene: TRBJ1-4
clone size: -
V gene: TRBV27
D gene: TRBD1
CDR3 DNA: TGTGCCAGCAGTTTAGACAGGGGTGCAGCTAATGAAAAACTGTTTTTT
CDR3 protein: CASSLDRGAANEKLFF

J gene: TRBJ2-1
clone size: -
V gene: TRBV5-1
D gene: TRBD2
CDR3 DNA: TGCGCCAGCTCCCTTTACCCAGTCGGGGGGGTTGATGAGCAGTTCTTC
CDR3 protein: CASSLYPVGGVDEQFF

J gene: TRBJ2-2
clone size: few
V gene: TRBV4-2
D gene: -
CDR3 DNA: TGTGCCAGCAGCCAATGGGAGGGGGCGGCCGGGGAGCTGTTTTTT
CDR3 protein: CASSQWEGAAGELFF

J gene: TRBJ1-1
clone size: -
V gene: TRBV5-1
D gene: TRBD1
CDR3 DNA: TGCGCCAGCAGCTTGGCCCGACAGGGGAACACTGAAGCTTTCTTT
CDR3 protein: CASSLARQGNTEAFF

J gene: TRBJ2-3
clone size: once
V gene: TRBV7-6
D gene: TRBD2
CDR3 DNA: TGTGCCAGCAGCCCTCTAGCGGTTAGCACAGATACGCAGTATTTT
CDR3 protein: CASSPLAVSTDTQYF

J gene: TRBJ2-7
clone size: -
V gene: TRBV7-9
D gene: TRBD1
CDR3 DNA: TGTGCCAGCAGCTTCGGGACAGGGGTTTTCTACGAGCAGTACTTC
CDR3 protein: CASSFGTGVFYEQYF

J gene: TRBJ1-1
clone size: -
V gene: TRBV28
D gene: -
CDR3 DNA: TGTGCCACCCAGGGGTGGGACACTGAAGCTTTCTTT
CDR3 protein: CATQGWDTEAFF

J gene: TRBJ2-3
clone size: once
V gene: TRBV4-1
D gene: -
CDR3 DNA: TGCGCCAGCAGCCAAGATCCCAGGGACGCCTCAGATACGCAGTATTTT
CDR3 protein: CASSQDPRDASDTQYF

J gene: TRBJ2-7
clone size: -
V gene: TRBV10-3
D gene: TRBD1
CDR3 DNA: TGTGCCATCAGTGAGGTGGACAGGGGTAGTTACGAGCAGTACTTC
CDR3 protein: CAISEVDRGSYEQYF

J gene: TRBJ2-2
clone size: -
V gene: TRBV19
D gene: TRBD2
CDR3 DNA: TGTGCCAGTAGTATGACTAGCGGGAGGCAAAACGGGGAGCTGTTTTTT
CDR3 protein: CASSMTSGRQNGELFF

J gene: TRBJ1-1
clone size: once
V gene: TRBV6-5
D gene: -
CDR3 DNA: TGTGCCAGTGGCGCGGGGGGGTACGGCACTGAAGCTTTCTTT
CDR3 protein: CASGAGGYGTEAFF

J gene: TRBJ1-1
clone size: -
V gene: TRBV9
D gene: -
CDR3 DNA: TGTGCCAGCAGCGTTTCCTGGGGGAGAGGAACAACTGAAGCTTTCTTT
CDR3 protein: CASSVSWGRGTTEAFF

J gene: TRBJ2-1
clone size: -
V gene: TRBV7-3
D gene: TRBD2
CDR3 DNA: TGTGCCAGCAGCTCCTCTAGCGGGAGCACCTACAATGAGCAGTTCTTC
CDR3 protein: CASSSSSGSTYNEQFF

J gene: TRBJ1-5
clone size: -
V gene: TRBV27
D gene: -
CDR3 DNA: TGTGCCAGCAGTTTAAATGGCAGGGCGGGCAATCAGCCCCAGCATTTT
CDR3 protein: CASSLNGRAGNQPQHF

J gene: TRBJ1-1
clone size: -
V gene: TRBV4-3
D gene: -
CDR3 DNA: TGCGCCCTAAGGCCTAGGGCTTTCTTT
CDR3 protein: CALRPRAFF

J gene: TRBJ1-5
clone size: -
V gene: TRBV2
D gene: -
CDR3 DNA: TGTGCCAGCAGTGCCGGGAGTCAGAATCAGCCCCAGCATTTT
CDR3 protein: CASSAGSQNQPQHF

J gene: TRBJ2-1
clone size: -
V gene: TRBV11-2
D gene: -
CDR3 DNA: TGTGCCAGCACCAGAGGGGGAGAAGGTCAGTTCTTC
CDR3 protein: CASTRGGEGQFF

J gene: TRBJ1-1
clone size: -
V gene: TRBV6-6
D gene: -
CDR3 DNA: TGTGCCAGCAGTGAGGACAGCTCGAACACTGAAGCTTTCTTT
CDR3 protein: CASSEDSSNTEAFF

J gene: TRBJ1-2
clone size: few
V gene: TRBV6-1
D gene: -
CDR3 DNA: TGTGCCAGCAGTGAATGGTGGCGACATGGCTACACCTTC
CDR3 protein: CASSEWWRHGYTF

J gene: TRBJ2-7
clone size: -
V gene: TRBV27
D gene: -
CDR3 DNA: TGTGCCAGCAGCCAGACAGGATTCTACGAGCAGTACTTC
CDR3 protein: CASSQTGFYEQYF

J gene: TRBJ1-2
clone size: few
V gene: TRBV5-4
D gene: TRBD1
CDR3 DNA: TGTGCCAGCAGGGCGACAGGGAACTATGGCTACACCTTC
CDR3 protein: CASRATGNYGYTF

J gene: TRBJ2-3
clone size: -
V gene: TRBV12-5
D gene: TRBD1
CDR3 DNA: TGTGCTAGTTGCCGGGACAGGGGCACAGATACGCAGTATTTT
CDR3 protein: CASCRDRGTDTQYF

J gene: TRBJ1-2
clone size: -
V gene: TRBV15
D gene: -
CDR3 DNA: TGTGCCACCAGCAGAGCCGGGGCGGGTAACTATGGCTACACCTTC
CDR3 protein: CATSRAGAGNYGYTF

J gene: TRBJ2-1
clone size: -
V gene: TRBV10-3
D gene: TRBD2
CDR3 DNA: TGTGCCATCAGTGAGTCATCGACTAGCGGGAGCTGGGACAATGAGCAGTTCTTC
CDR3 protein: CAISESSTSGSWDNEQFF

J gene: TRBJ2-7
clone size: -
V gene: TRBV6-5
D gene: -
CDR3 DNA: TGTGCCAGCAGTCCTACGGAGGTTGGGGAGCAGTACTTC
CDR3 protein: CASSPTEVGEQYF